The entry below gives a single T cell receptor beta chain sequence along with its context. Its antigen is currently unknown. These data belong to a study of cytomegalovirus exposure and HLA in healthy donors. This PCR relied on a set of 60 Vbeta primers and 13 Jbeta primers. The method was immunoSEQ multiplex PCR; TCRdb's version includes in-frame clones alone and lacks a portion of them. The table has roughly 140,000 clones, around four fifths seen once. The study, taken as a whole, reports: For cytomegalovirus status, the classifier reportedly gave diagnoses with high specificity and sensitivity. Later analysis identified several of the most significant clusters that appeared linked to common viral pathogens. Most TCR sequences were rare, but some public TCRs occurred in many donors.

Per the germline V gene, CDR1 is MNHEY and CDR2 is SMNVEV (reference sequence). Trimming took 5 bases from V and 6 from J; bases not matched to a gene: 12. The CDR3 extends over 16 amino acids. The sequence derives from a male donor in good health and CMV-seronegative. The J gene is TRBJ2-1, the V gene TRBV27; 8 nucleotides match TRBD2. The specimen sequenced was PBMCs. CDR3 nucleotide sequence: TGTGCCAGCAGTACGGGCTTGCGGGGGGAGGCCAATGAGCAGTTCTTC. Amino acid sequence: CASSTGLRGEANEQFF.